The T cell receptor (beta chain) under discussion was sequenced for a study of blood T cell repertoires in COVID-19. For the study at large: Specimens from acute and convalescent COVID-19 originated in the United States, Italy and Spain. Nucleic acid was either cDNA or gDNA, and it came from T cells, B-cell-depleted T cells, or PBMCs.

This clone is a singleton in its sample. Per the original methods: Amplification with reference gene primers provided the estimates of nucleated cell counts. Sequenced by immunoSEQ multiplex PCR; TCRdb stores in-frame clones only, minus some. The V and J calls and clone size are taken from that table; D and trimming were inferred from the DNA. The table includes roughly 150,000 clones, around 82% detected once. The origin of this receptor is a human donor in a cohort sampled during active COVID-19. The sequenced sample was peripheral blood.

CDR3 DNA sequence: TGCGCCAGCAGCGCACAGGGGGCGCGGGATGAAAAACTGTTTTTT. Translated, it gives CASSAQGARDEKLFF. The J gene is TRBJ1-4, the V gene TRBV5-1; 9 bases map to TRBD1. The junction had 7 bases not matched to a gene; V was cut back by 4 bases and J by 6 bases. This CDR3 has 15 residues. Germline assignment: CDR1 SGHRS and CDR2 YFSETQ.